This TCR beta chain was captured by sequencing in a study of blood T cell repertoires in COVID-19. Study summary: The origin of the acute and convalescent COVID-19 samples was the United States, Italy and Spain. PBMCs, B-cell-depleted T cells, or T cells provided the cDNA or gDNA that made up the material.

Germline CDR1 is SGHNT and CDR2 is YYREEE (reference sequence). The V and J ends lost 0 bases and 7 bases respectively, with 11 bases between them. The CDR3 extends over 13 amino acids. In the authors' workflow: It was from reference gene primer amplification that nucleated cell counts were estimated. Repertoires were generated with immunoSEQ multiplex PCR, while TCRdb's copy carries only in-frame clones and drops some. That table gives V, J and clone size, and the DNA gave D and trimming. The sample lists over 70,000 clones, approximately 88% seen once, with approximately 10% in the top ten. The sample taken for sequencing was peripheral blood. V and J are TRBV5-4 and TRBJ2-7; D perhaps matches TRBD2 (5 bases). The source of this sequence is an elderly man with acute or convalescent COVID-19. CDR3 DNA sequence: TGTGCCAGCAGCTTGGGGGGAGTAGAAGAGCAGTACTTC. It specifies CASSLGGVEEQYF.